What follows is one T cell receptor (beta chain) and its context. Its specificity is unknown. The entry originates in a study of beta chain features in type 1 diabetes. Study findings and constraints: The cDNA sequencing approach could over-represent high-TCR-expressing cells. The naive, central memory and Treg TCRB repertoires looked more alike in patients than they did in healthy donors.

As every portion of the isolated RNA was reverse transcribed, the sequencing read expressed TCRB transcripts. Sequencing used immunoSEQ multiplex PCR; TCRdb keeps in-frame clones, though not all of them. The sample shows approximately 150,000 clones, approximately 8.4% of them seen only once. The CDR3 sequence is 14 residues long. Germline CDR1 reads SGHTA; CDR2 reads FQGNSA. V was clipped by 2 bases and J by 5 bases, with 10 bases between them. Source material: central memory CD4+ T cells from blood. The chain couples TRBV7-2 to TRBJ2-1; no reliable D call. The sequence derives from a woman aged 18-29 years in good health. The CDR3 region is CASSLIRRNNEQFF. CDR3 coding DNA: TGTGCCAGCAGCTTAATTCGCAGGAACAATGAGCAGTTCTTC.